This TCR beta chain was captured in a study of blood T cells in healthy people across ages. Study-level findings and limits: More naive CD4+ cells and higher diversity marked long-lived donors relative to aged donors.

The V gene's germline CDR1 is MDHEN and CDR2 SYDVKM. Trimming removed 5 bases from V and 4 bases from J, with 11 bases in between. This CDR3 is 13 amino acids long. Donors each provided approximately 9.6 milliliters of peripheral blood. PBMCs, at least 7 million per sample, were isolated. A second 7 to 11 cycle PCR used barcoded and J-beta primers. All cDNA molecules were each tagged by a template-switch adaptor with 12 random nucleotides. One entry per CDR3 protein results from TCRdb running MiXCR on the 5' RACE reads. The sample yields hundreds of thousands of distinct CDR3 sequences, around 26% seen once. For this clonotype: Its antigen remains unknown.

The sequenced material came from blood. The source is a woman at least 80 years old in good health. This sequence joins TRBV28 and TRBJ1-2; a possible D gene is TRBD1 (5 bases). As DNA, the CDR3 is TGTGCCAGCAGTAATGGGGCTCTCTATGGCTACACCTTC. Protein sequence: CASSNGALYGYTF.